A single sample gave rise to the 14 T cell receptor beta chains below, sequenced in a study of blood T cell repertoires in COVID-19 (dated by TCRdb to the early 2020s). Library generation was performed with the immunoSEQ multiplex PCR assay. The source is immuneACCESS, and TCRdb retained only in-frame sequences with V and J called. Part of the clones is not carried over; for the studies checked, unresolved V genes explain less than half of this, and the remainder is unexplained. Here the sample has fewer than 200,000 clones; over 75% occur a single time. Of the sample, 9% falls within the top ten clones. The sequencing sample was made of PBMCs or T cells enriched from blood (not recorded which). The receptors shown here come from a woman aged 18-29 years who had recovered from COVID-19.

This chain connects TRBV30 to TRBJ2-2; no firm D call. Germline assignment: CDR1 GTSNPN and CDR2 SVGIG (reference sequence). CDR3 size: 12 residues. V gave up 2 bases and J gave up 4 bases, with 5 bases separating them. CDR3 DNA: TGTGCCTGGAGTCTAGGCACCGGGGAGCTGTTTTTT. It translates to CAWSLGTGELFF. Variable domain in full (rest from reference TRBV30 and TRBJ2-2): SQTIHQWPATLVQPVGSPLSLECTVEGTSNPNLYWYRQAAGRGLQLLFYSVGIGQISSEVPQNLSASRPQDRQFILSSKKLLLSDSGFYLCAWSLGTGELFFGEGSRLTVL.

The chain combines TRBV19 with TRBJ1-3; no firm D call. Germline loops: CDR1 LNHDA, CDR2 SQIVND (reference sequence). Trimming left V 6 bases short and J 7 bases short, with 13 bases between. The CDR3 extends over 13 amino acids. The CDR3 loop reads CASRDISGNTIYF. For the CDR3, the DNA is TGTGCCAGTAGAGATATAAGCGGGAACACCATATATTTT.

V is TRBV19 and J is TRBJ2-1, with TRBD1 matching 9 bases. The CDR3 is 15 amino acids. Germline V gives CDR1 LNHDA, CDR2 SQIVND (reference sequence). With 4 bases clipped from V and 4 bases from J, the junction kept 5 bases outside the gene matches. This chain's CDR3 is CASSNWDRVYNEQFF. The CDR3 bases are TGTGCCAGTAGTAATTGGGACAGGGTTTACAATGAGCAGTTCTTC.

This clone occurred a few times. This chain links TRBV18 with TRBJ1-3, with 10 bases that match TRBD1. The CDR3 is made up of 18 amino acids. V dropped 0 bases and J dropped 0; count of bases not matched to a gene: 5. The V gene's germline CDR1 is KGHSH and CDR2 LQKENI. Here the CDR3 reads CASSPPGQGFGSGNTIYF. CDR3 coding DNA: TGTGCCAGCTCACCACCGGGACAGGGGTTCGGCTCTGGAAACACCATATATTTT. Complete variable domain (other parts from reference TRBV18 and TRBJ1-3): NAGVMQNPRHLVRRRGQEARLRCSPMKGHSHVYWYRQLPEEGLKFMVYLQKENIIDESGMPKERFSAEFPKEGPSILRIQQVVRGDSAAYFCASSPPGQGFGSGNTIYFGEGSWLTVV.

The V and J genes are TRBV27 and TRBJ1-1; TRBD1 matches at 7 bases. The germline gives CDR1 MNHEY, CDR2 SMNVEV (reference sequence). The CDR3 is 17 residues long. V dropped 4 bases and J dropped 1; count of bases not matched to a gene: 12. CDR3 DNA: TGTGCCAGCAGTTCCCCCTTATTCAGGGGGAGGAACACTGAAGCTTTCTTT. This translates into CASSSPLFRGRNTEAFF.

The chain joins TRBV30 to TRBJ1-2, with 8 bases lining up with TRBD1. Germline V gives CDR1 GTSNPN, CDR2 SVGIG (reference sequence). This CDR3 is built from 11 residues. The V and J ends lost 8 bases and 6 bases, in that order; junction bases with no gene match: 5. The CDR3, as DNA: TGTGCCGTGGACAGGGCCGATGGCTACACCTTC. It codes for CAVDRADGYTF.

The V gene is TRBV9, the J gene TRBJ2-7; TRBD1 might be the D (6 bases). Between the trimmed V and J ends, which lost 0 bases and 3 bases, there was a span of 10 bases. The germline CDR1 and CDR2 sequences are SGDLS and YYNGEE. The CDR3 has 14 residues. CDR3 DNA: TGTGCCAGCAGCGTAGGTCAGGGGAACTACGAGCAGTACTTC. This sequence encodes CASSVGQGNYEQYF.

The rearrangement links TRBV6-6 to TRBJ1-1; D gene uncertain. Trimming removed 5 bases from V and 0 bases from J, with 13 bases in between. Germline V CDR1 and CDR2: MNHNY, SVGAGI (reference sequence). The CDR3 is 15 residues long. The CDR3 protein is CASSPFRKLNTEAFF. Here the CDR3 DNA reads TGTGCCAGCAGTCCATTCAGGAAGCTGAACACTGAAGCTTTCTTT.

This clone was counted only a few times. The chain couples TRBV30 to TRBJ2-7, with D perhaps TRBD2 (6 bases). Germline CDR1 GTSNPN, CDR2 SVGIG (reference sequence). This CDR3 comprises 15 residues. The ends were cut back, 6 bases at V and 5 bases at J, with 23 bases in the middle. CDR3 amino acids: CACRPAGWDFNEQYF. As DNA, the CDR3 is TGTGCCTGTCGGCCGGCCGGATGGGACTTCAACGAGCAGTACTTC.

This clone was recorded once. The chain is built from TRBV28 and TRBJ2-7, with TRBD2 matching over 9 bases. The CDR3 has 15 residues. Germline CDR1 reads MDHEN; CDR2 reads SYDVKM. Germline trimming cut 6 bases from V and 5 bases from J; bases unmatched to any gene: 11. The CDR3 protein is CASSSLGAGGDEQYF. The CDR3 nucleotides are TGTGCCAGCAGCTCCCTGGGAGCGGGAGGTGACGAGCAGTACTTC.

The DNA of the CDR3 is TGTGCCAGCAGAGCCGGGACACCTAATCAGCCCCAGCATTTT. As protein: CASRAGTPNQPQHF. The gene calls are TRBV28 and TRBJ1-5; the D gene is possibly TRBD1 (6 bases). The CDR3 is made up of 14 amino acids. Looked up from germline, CDR1 is MDHEN and CDR2 is SYDVKM. The V and J ends lost 6 bases and 4 bases respectively, with 13 bases between them. Filled out from reference TRBV28 and TRBJ1-5, the complete variable domain reads DVKVTQSSRYLVKRTGEKVFLECVQDMDHENMFWYRQDPGLGLRLIYFSYDVKMKEKGDIPEGYSVSREKKERFSLILESASTNQTSMYLCASRAGTPNQPQHFGDGTRLSIL.

The V and J genes are TRBV10-3 and TRBJ2-7; 9 bases align to TRBD2. With V trimmed by 4 bases and J by 3 bases, 7 bases remained unmatched. CDR3 length equals 15 residues. Germline V gives CDR1 ENHRY, CDR2 SYGVKD. Here the CDR3 reads CAISVETSGFYEQYF. The DNA of the CDR3 is TGTGCCATCAGTGTTGAGACTAGCGGTTTCTACGAGCAGTACTTC.

This chain joins TRBV5-1 and TRBJ1-6; 9 bases match TRBD1. CDR1 and CDR2 from the germline V gene are SGHRS and YFSETQ. Trimming at V came to 3 bases and at J to 7 bases, leaving 5 bases not matched to a gene. This CDR3 is built from 15 residues. The CDR3 spells CASSSRDRANSPLHF. CDR3 sequence (DNA): TGCGCCAGCAGCTCCCGGGACAGGGCGAATTCACCCCTCCACTTT.

CDR3 region: CSVEDVRGTDTQYF. CDR3 nucleotides: TGCAGCGTTGAAGATGTGCGGGGCACAGATACGCAGTATTTT. The rearrangement joins TRBV29-1 to TRBJ2-3, with D possibly matching TRBD2 (5 bases). V lost 0 bases to trimming and J lost 1 base, with 8 bases between them. Germline V CDR1 and CDR2: SQVTM, ANQGSEA. This CDR3 has 14 amino acids.